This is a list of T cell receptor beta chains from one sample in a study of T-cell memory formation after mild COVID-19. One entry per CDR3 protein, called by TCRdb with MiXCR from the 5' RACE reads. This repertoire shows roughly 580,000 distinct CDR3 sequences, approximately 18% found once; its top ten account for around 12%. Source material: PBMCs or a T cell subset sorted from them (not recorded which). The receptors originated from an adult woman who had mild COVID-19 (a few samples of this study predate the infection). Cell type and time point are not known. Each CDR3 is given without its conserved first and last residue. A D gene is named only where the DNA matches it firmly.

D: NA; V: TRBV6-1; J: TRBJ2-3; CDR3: ASSAPGAGTDTQY
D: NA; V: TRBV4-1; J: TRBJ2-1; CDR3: ASSQPRDNEQF
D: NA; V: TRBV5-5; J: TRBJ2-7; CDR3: ASIRSGEQY
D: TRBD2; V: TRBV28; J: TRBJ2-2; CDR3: ASSGGLAGVSGELF
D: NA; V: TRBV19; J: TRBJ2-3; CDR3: ASSIKTSRHTDTQY
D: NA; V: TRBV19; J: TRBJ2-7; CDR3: ASRTDTTSYEQY
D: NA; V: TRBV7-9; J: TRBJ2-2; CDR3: ASSLDLLTGELF
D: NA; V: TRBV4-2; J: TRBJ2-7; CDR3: ASSQEQGGVEQY
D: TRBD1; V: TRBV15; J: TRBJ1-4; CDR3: ATSRDRRTGGEKLF
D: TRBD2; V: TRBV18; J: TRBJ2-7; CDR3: ASSLTGGSDEQY
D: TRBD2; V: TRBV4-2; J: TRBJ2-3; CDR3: ASSPVMVAGGPGTDTQY
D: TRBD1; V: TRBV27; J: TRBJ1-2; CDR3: ASSSQGQVLGYGYT
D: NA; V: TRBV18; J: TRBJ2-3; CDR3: ASSLRQGGESTDTQY
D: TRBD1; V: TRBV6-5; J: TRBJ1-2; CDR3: ASSLGTGGSYT
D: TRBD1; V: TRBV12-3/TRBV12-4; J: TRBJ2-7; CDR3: ASSLGTGWDEQY
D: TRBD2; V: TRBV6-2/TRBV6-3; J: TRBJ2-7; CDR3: ASRSGRIYEQY
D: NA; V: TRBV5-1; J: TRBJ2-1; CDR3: ASSKLAYNEQF
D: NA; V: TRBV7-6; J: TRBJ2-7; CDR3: ASSLALGVQTYEQY
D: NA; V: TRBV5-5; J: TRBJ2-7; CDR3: ASSLSSGTKVYEQY
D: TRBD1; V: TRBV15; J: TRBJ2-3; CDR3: ATSRDLPGQGASTDTQY
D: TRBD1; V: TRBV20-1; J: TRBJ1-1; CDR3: SAGDRGEGFAF
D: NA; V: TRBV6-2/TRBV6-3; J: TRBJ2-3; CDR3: ASSLLALGTQY
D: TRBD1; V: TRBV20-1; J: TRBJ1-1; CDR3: SARVERGHAF
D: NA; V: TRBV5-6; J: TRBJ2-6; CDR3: ASKGGISSGANVLT
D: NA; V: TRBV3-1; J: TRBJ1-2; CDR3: ASSQPPYMGVGGRNPNYGYT
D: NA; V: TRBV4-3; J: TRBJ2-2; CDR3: ASSQDYRSMTGELF
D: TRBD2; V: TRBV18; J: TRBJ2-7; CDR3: ASSPREGTEQY
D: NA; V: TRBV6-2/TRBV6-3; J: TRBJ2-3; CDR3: ASRTPRSETDTQY
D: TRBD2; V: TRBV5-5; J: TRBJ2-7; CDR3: ASSPRGLAGGPSAYEQY